These 22 T cell receptor beta chains originate from one sample sequenced in a study of PD-L1 blockade in urothelial cancer (dated by TCRdb to between 2016 and 2019). The method behind the library was the immunoSEQ multiplex PCR assay. TCRdb stores this immuneACCESS table with in-frame sequences only. Part of the clones is absent; in the studies checked, under half of the shortfall reflects unresolved V genes, and no reason is known for the rest. This sample is represented by more than 90,000 clones; 83% of them were singletons. The leading ten clones occupy roughly 8% of the sample. The sample's time point, from its label and the paper: peripheral blood 6 weeks after treatment start. The material was PBMCs, obtained around atezolizumab (anti-PD-L1) treatment. All receptors come from a man in his 70s with urothelial cancer.

The chain recombines TRBV29-1 with TRBJ2-3, with D maybe TRBD2 (7 bases). Between the trimmed V and J ends, which lost 1 base and 3 bases, there was a span of 11 bases. The germline CDR1 and CDR2 sequences are SQVTM and ANQGSEA. CDR3 length: 14 amino acids. The CDR3 coding sequence is TGCAGCGTTGAAGGCAGGGGAGGGACAGATACGCAGTATTTT. It encodes CSVEGRGGTDTQYF.

This chain connects TRBV5-6 to TRBJ1-1, with a weak D call TRBD1 (5 bases). V lost 3 bases and J 3 bases, leaving 15 bases between the germline ends. Germline V gene lookup returns CDR1 SGHDT and CDR2 YYEEEE. The length of the CDR3 is 15 residues. The CDR3 nucleotides read TGTGCCAGCAGCTATCAGGGCACGGTCGACACTGAAGCTTTCTTT. Its protein product is CASSYQGTVDTEAFF.

A remark on this clone: A read error may produce the germline difference seen at one junction end. V is TRBV30 and J is TRBJ2-1, with 13 bases lining up with TRBD2. The CDR3 spans 13 residues. CDR1 and CDR2 from the germline V gene are GTSNPN and SVGIG (reference sequence). The CDR3 DNA sequence: TGCTCACTAGCGGGAGGGCCGGCAGATGAGCAGTTCTTC. As protein: CSLAGGPADEQFF.

The chain combines TRBV6-5 with TRBJ2-1; TRBD1 aligns across 11 bases. The trim removed 5 bases at V and 6 bases at J, leaving 3 bases unmatched. The CDR3 has 14 amino acids. CDR1 and CDR2 from the germline V gene are MNHEY and SVGAGI. CDR3 bases: TGTGCCAGCAGTACCGGGACAGGGGGCAATGAGCAGTTCTTC. This sequence encodes CASSTGTGGNEQFF.

The gene calls are TRBV7-2 and TRBJ1-4; D uncertain. This CDR3 is built from 18 residues. The germline V gene has CDR1 SGHTA and CDR2 FQGNSA. V was clipped by 1 base and J by 0 bases, with 15 bases between them. This CDR3 is CASSLVYTGRTTNEKLFF. DNA of the CDR3: TGTGCCAGCAGCTTAGTTTATACGGGGAGAACAACTAATGAAAAACTGTTTTTT.

The rearrangement links TRBV19 to TRBJ1-4, with D perhaps TRBD1 (6 bases). Germline CDR1 and CDR2: LNHDA and SQIVND (reference sequence). The CDR3 spans 15 residues. V lost 5 bases and J 6 bases, leaving 16 bases between the germline ends. DNA of the CDR3: TGTGCCAGTAGTCCAACCGGGACAAGGGATGAAAAACTGTTTTTT. Translation gives CASSPTGTRDEKLFF.

The chain has TRBV5-4 and TRBJ1-5, with D tentatively TRBD1 (5 bases). The CDR3 is made up of 14 amino acids. V was pared by 0 bases and J by 6 bases, with 10 bases between. Germline CDR1 is SGHNT and CDR2 is YYREEE (reference sequence). In nucleotides, the CDR3 is TGTGCCAGCAGCTTGGAGGGGCTTGGTCAGCCCCAGCATTTT. It translates to CASSLEGLGQPQHF. Full variable domain (remainder filled in from reference TRBV5-4 and TRBJ1-5): ETGVTQSPTHLIKTRGQQVTLRCSSQSGHNTVSWYQQALGQGPQFIFQYYREEENGRGNFPPRFSGLQFPNYSSELNVNALELDDSALYLCASSLEGLGQPQHFGDGTRLSIL.

In this sample, this clone turned up a few times. The chain recombines TRBV6-1 with TRBJ2-1; possibly TRBD1 for D (5 bases). Trimming cost V 5 bases and J 8 bases, with 13 bases left between them. The CDR3 totals 13 residues. The germline CDR1 and CDR2 sequences are MNHNS and SASEGT. The CDR3 sequence: CASSLLNRHEQFF. As DNA, the CDR3 is TGTGCCAGCAGTTTACTAAACAGGCATGAGCAGTTCTTC.

The genes are TRBV6-1 and TRBJ1-6; D is ambiguous. Trimming pared 3 bases from V and 7 bases from J, leaving 13 bases between. The V gene's germline CDR1 is MNHNS and CDR2 SASEGT. The CDR3 is 15 amino acids. CDR3 coding DNA: TGTGCCAGCAGTGATGTCGGGGTGGGGAATTCACCCCTCCACTTT. Protein product: CASSDVGVGNSPLHF.

J is TRBJ1-1 and V is TRBV14; 7 positions agree with TRBD1. This CDR3 is 17 amino acids long. Germline loops: CDR1 SGHDN, CDR2 FVKESK. V gave up 0 bases and J gave up 3 bases; unmatched junction bases: 10. The CDR3 DNA follows: TGTGCCAGCAGCCAAGATCTGATAGGGCAGGGGGACACTGAAGCTTTCTTT. Translating gives CASSQDLIGQGDTEAFF. Full variable domain (rest looked up from reference TRBV14 and TRBJ1-1): EAGVTQFPSHSVIEKGQTVTLRCDPISGHDNLYWYRRVMGKEIKFLLHFVKESKQDESGMPNNRFLAERTGGTYSTLKVQPAELEDSGVYFCASSQDLIGQGDTEAFFGQGTRLTVV.

V is TRBV19 and J is TRBJ2-7, with TRBD1 matching over 9 bases. Germline CDR1 and CDR2: LNHDA and SQIVND (reference sequence). The CDR3 contains 15 residues. The V segment lost 3 bases and the J segment 4 bases; nucleotides outside the gene matches: 7. The DNA of the CDR3 is TGTGCCAGTAGTATGGGCCTGGACAGGGGTTACGAGCAGTACTTC. Its translation: CASSMGLDRGYEQYF.

This rearrangement joins TRBV18 to TRBJ1-6; a possible D gene is TRBD1 (6 bases). V lost 5 bases and J 5 bases, leaving 16 bases between the germline ends. In germline, CDR1 is KGHSH, CDR2 LQKENI. The CDR3 is made up of 16 amino acids. DNA of the CDR3: TGTGCCAGCTCATCGCTACAGGGTCGGGATAATTCACCCCTCCACTTT. It encodes CASSSLQGRDNSPLHF. Full variable domain (missing parts from reference TRBV18 and TRBJ1-6): NAGVMQNPRHLVRRRGQEARLRCSPMKGHSHVYWYRQLPEEGLKFMVYLQKENIIDESGMPKERFSAEFPKEGPSILRIQQVVRGDSAAYFCASSSLQGRDNSPLHFGNGTRLTVT.

The chain employs TRBV9 and TRBJ2-2, with D possibly being TRBD1 (6 bases). The CDR3 has 14 amino acids. Germline CDR1 SGDLS, CDR2 YYNGEE. Trimming removed 2 bases from V and 2 bases from J, with 7 bases in between. Here the CDR3 reads CASSVGQNTGELFF. DNA of the CDR3: TGTGCCAGCAGCGTGGGACAAAACACCGGGGAGCTGTTTTTT.

The V and J genes are TRBV19 and TRBJ1-3; D remains unclear. This CDR3 is 14 amino acids long. The V end was cut by 5 bases, the J end by 2 bases, with 10 bases between. Germline CDR1 reads LNHDA; CDR2 reads SQIVND (reference sequence). The CDR3 DNA reads TGTGCCAGTAGTTTTGAGGGCCCTGGAAACACCATATATTTT. Protein: CASSFEGPGNTIYF.

The chain is built from TRBV11-2 and TRBJ1-6; the D is unclear. Germline values: CDR1 SGHAT, CDR2 FQNNGV. The CDR3 contains 15 residues. Deletions cut 0 bases from V and 4 bases from J, with 7 bases between. The CDR3, as DNA: TGTGCCAGCAGCTTAGATCCAGGTTATAATTCACCCCTCCACTTT. It encodes CASSLDPGYNSPLHF. Combining the CDR3 with reference TRBV11-2 and TRBJ1-6 gives the whole variable domain EAGVAQSPRYKIIEKRQSVAFWCNPISGHATLYWYQQILGQGPKLLIQFQNNGVVDDSQLPKDRFSAERLKGVDSTLKIQPAKLEDSAVYLCASSLDPGYNSPLHFGNGTRLTVT.

The chain recombines TRBV5-1 with TRBJ1-1; 7 bases match TRBD1. The CDR3 sequence is 13 residues long. Trimming at V came to 5 bases and at J to 2 bases, leaving 3 bases not matched to a gene. Germline V lookup: CDR1 SGHRS, CDR2 YFSETQ. CDR3 DNA sequence: TGCGCCAGCAGAAGGGACAGTAACACTGAAGCTTTCTTT. Its translation is CASRRDSNTEAFF.

V and J are TRBV4-3 and TRBJ2-4, with TRBD2 as a possible D gene (6 bases). This CDR3 comprises 17 residues. Trimming stripped 1 base from V and 0 bases from J, with 13 bases between. CDR1 is LGHNA and CDR2 is YSLEER in the germline V gene. CDR3 coding DNA: TGCGCCAGCAGCCAAGTCACTAGCTCTTTAGCCAAAAACATTCAGTACTTC. Amino acid sequence: CASSQVTSSLAKNIQYF.

Here the CDR3 reads CASSLFGRGSSGANVLTF. The DNA for the CDR3 is TGTGCCAGCAGTTTATTCGGCAGAGGAAGCTCTGGGGCCAACGTCCTGACTTTC. This chain links TRBV28 with TRBJ2-6; no clear D gene. With 1 base removed from V and 0 bases from J, the gap between germline ends came to 13 bases. In germline, CDR1 is MDHEN, CDR2 SYDVKM. CDR3 length: 18 residues.

The V gene is TRBV30, the J gene TRBJ1-4; tentatively, D is TRBD1 (6 bases). This CDR3 spans 14 amino acids. V was cut by 0 bases and J by 4 bases, with 9 bases left in between. The germline CDR1 and CDR2 sequences are GTSNPN and SVGIG (reference sequence). CDR3 amino acids: CAWSVGQINEKLFF. In DNA, the CDR3 is TGTGCCTGGAGTGTTGGACAGATTAATGAAAAACTGTTTTTT.

The J gene is TRBJ2-1, the V gene TRBV7-3; D is possibly TRBD1 (6 bases). From germline, CDR1 is SGHTA and CDR2 FQGTGA. V was trimmed by 0 bases and J by 4 bases, leaving 10 bases between them. The CDR3 runs 15 residues. The CDR3 DNA follows: TGTGCCAGCAGCTTAACTAGGGGGATATACAATGAGCAGTTCTTC. Translated: CASSLTRGIYNEQFF. Using reference TRBV7-3 and TRBJ2-1 for the parts outside the CDR3, the full variable domain is GAGVSQTPSNKVTEKGKYVELRCDPISGHTALYWYRQSLGQGPEFLIYFQGTGAADDSGLPNDRFFAVRPEGSVSTLKIQRTERGDSAVYLCASSLTRGIYNEQFFGPGTRLTVL.

The J gene is TRBJ1-3, the V gene TRBV9; D might be TRBD1 (6 bases). V was pared by 3 bases and J by 2 bases, with 15 bases between. Germline CDR1 reads SGDLS; CDR2 reads YYNGEE. The CDR3 extends over 16 amino acids. The CDR3 nucleotides read TGTGCCAGCAGCGCAACGGGACAAGCAACTGGAAACACCATATATTTT. Translated: CASSATGQATGNTIYF.

The V and J genes are TRBV18 and TRBJ2-4; 9 positions match TRBD2. Trimming took 3 bases from V and 4 from J; bases not matched to a gene: 4. This CDR3 has 15 residues. Germline V lookup: CDR1 KGHSH, CDR2 LQKENI. Here the CDR3 DNA reads TGTGCCAGCTCACCCGCTAGCGGGGAGAAAAACATTCAGTACTTC. It encodes CASSPASGEKNIQYF.